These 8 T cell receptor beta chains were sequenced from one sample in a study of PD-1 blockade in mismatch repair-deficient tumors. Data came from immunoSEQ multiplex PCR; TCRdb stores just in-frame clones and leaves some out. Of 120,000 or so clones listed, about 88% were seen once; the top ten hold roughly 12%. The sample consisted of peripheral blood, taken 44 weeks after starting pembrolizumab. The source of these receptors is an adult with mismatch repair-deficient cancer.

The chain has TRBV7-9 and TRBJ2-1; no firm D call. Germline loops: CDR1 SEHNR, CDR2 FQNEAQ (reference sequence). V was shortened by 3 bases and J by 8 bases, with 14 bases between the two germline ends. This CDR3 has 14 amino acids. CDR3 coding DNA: TGTGCCAGCAGCTTGACTCGTCGGGTGGATGAGCAGTTCTTC. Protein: CASSLTRRVDEQFF.

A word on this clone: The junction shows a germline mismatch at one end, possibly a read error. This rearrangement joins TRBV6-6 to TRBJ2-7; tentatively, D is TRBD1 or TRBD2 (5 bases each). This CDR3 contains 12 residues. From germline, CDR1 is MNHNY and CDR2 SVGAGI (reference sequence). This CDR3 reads CASSTGVGTSNF. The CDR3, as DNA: TGTGCCAGCAGTACCGGTGTCGGGACGTCAAACTTC.

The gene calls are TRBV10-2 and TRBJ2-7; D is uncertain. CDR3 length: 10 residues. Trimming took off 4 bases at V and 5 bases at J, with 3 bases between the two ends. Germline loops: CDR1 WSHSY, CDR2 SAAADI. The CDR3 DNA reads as TGCGCCAGCAGTGGGCACGAGCAGTACTTC. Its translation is CASSGHEQYF.

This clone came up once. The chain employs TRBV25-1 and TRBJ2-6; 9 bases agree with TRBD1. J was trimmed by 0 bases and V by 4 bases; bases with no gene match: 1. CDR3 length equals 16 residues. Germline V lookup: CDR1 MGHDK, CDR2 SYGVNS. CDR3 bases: TGTGCCAGCAGTGGGGACAGGGTCTCTGGGGCCAACGTCCTGACTTTC. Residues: CASSGDRVSGANVLTF. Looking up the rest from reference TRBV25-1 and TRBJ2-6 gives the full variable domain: EADIYQTPRYLVIGTGKKITLECSQTMGHDKMYWYQQDPGMELHLIHYSYGVNSTEKGDLSSESTVSRIRTEHFPLTLESARPSHTSQYLCASSGDRVSGANVLTFGAGSRLTVL.

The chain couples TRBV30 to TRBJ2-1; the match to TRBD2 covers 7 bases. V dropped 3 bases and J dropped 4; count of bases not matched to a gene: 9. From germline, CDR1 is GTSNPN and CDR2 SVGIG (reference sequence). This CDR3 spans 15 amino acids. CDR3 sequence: CAWRLGLGPYNEQFF. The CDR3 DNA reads TGTGCCTGGAGACTCGGACTAGGGCCTTACAATGAGCAGTTCTTC.

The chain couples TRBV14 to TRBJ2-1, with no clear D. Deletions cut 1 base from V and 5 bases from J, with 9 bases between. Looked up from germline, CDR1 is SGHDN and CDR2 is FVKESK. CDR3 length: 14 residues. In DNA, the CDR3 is TGTGCCAGCAGCCAAGCTTCGACGAACAATGAGCAGTTCTTC. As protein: CASSQASTNNEQFF.

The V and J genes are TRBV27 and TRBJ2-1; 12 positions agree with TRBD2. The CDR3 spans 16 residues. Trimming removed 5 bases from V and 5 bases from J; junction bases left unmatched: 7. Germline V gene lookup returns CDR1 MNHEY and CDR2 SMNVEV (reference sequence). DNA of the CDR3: TGTGCCAGCAGTCCGAATCTAGCGGGAGGGCACAATGAGCAGTTCTTC. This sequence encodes CASSPNLAGGHNEQFF.

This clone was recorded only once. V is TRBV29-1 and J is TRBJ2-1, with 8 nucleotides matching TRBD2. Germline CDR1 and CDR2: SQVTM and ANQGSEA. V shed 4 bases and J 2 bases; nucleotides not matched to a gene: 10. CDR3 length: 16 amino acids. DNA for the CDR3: TGCAGCGTTGTAGCCCGTCTAGCGGGCCCCTACAATGAGCAGTTCTTC. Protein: CSVVARLAGPYNEQFF.